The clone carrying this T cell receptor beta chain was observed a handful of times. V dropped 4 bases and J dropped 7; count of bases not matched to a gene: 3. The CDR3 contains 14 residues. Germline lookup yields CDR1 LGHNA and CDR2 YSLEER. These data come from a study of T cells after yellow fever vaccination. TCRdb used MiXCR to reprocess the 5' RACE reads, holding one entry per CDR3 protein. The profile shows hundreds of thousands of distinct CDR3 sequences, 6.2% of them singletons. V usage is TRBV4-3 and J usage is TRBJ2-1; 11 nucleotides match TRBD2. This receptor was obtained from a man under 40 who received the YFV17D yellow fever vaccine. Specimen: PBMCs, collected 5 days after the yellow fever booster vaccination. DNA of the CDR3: TGCGCCAGCAGCCGAGGACTAGCGGGTAATGAGCAGTTCTTC. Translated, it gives CASSRGLAGNEQFF.